This TCR beta chain stems from a study of blood T cell repertoires in COVID-19. Data came from immunoSEQ multiplex PCR; TCRdb stores just in-frame clones and leaves some out. Among 110,000 to 150,000 clones listed, 82% were seen once. The CDR3 consists of 14 residues. Germline V gene lookup returns CDR1 SGHVS and CDR2 FQNEAQ. With 5 bases removed from V and 6 bases from J, the gap between germline ends came to 14 bases. The clonotype originates from a woman at least 80 years old with acute or convalescent COVID-19. The specimen was peripheral blood. V gene TRBV7-8 combines with J gene TRBJ2-1; no firm D call. CDR3 amino acids: CASSPKVRGNEQFF. The CDR3 nucleotides read TGTGCCAGCAGCCCGAAGGTTCGCGGCAATGAGCAGTTCTTC.